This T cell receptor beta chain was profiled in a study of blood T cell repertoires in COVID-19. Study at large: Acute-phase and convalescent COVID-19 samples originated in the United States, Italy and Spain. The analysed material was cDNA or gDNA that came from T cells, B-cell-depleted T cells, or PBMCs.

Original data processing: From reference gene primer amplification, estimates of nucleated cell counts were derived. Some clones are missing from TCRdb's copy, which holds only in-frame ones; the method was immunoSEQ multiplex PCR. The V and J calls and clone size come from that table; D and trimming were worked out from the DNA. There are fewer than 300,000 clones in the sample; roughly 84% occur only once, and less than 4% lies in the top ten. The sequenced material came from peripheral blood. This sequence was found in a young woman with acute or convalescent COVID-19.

For the CDR3, the DNA is TGTGCCAGCAGTGATGCAACGTTGAGCTACAGCACAGATACGCAGTATTTT. It is translated as CASSDATLSYSTDTQYF. The rearrangement links TRBV5-6 to TRBJ2-3; D is uncertain. This CDR3 contains 17 residues. V was pared by 5 bases and J by 0 bases, with 19 bases between. Germline V gene sequence: CDR1 SGHDT, CDR2 YYEEEE.